This entry concerns a single T cell receptor beta chain. Its antigen is as yet unknown. The data belong to a study of OX40 agonist ivuxolimab in advanced cancers. Overall study: Eligibility rules accepted prior anti-PD-1, anti-PD-L1 or anti-CTLA-4 therapy, and over 35% had some. General observations from the study: At 0.1 to 3.0 mg/kg and by week 6, CD4+ and CD8+ T cells in the blood had expanded clonally.

Method: immunoSEQ multiplex PCR; TCRdb's copy keeps in-frame clones and lacks some. The sample records about 39,000 clones, about 93% being singletons. This TCR came from an adult with an advanced solid tumor such as melanoma, head and neck, liver or kidney cancer. The sample consisted of CD4+ or CD8+ T cells sorted from blood, taken in a trial of the OX40 agonist ivuxolimab.

CDR3 amino acids: CAWGDRTETQYF. The CDR3 bases are TGTGCCTGGGGAGACAGGACTGAGACCCAGTACTTC. The chain recombines TRBV30 with TRBJ2-5, with D perhaps matching TRBD1 (6 bases). The CDR3 is made up of 12 amino acids. Per the germline V gene, CDR1 is GTSNPN and CDR2 is SVGIG (reference sequence). Trimming shortened V by 5 bases and J by 5 bases, and 12 bases separated the two germline ends.